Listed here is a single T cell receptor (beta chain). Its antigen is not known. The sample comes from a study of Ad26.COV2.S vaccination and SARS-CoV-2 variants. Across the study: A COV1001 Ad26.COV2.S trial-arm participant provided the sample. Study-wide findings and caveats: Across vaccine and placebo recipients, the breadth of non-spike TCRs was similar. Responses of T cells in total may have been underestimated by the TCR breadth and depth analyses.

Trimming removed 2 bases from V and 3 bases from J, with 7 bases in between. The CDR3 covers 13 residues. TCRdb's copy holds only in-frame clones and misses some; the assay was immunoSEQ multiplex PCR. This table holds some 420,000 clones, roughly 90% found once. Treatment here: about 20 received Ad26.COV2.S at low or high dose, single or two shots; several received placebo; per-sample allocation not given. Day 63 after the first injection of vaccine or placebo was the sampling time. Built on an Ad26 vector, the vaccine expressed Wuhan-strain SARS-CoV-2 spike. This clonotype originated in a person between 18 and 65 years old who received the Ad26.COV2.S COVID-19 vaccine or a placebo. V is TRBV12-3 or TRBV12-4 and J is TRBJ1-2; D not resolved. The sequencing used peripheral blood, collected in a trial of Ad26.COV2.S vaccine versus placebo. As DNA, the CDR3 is TGTGCCAGCAGTTTAAACAGTTACTATGGCTACACCTTC. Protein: CASSLNSYYGYTF.